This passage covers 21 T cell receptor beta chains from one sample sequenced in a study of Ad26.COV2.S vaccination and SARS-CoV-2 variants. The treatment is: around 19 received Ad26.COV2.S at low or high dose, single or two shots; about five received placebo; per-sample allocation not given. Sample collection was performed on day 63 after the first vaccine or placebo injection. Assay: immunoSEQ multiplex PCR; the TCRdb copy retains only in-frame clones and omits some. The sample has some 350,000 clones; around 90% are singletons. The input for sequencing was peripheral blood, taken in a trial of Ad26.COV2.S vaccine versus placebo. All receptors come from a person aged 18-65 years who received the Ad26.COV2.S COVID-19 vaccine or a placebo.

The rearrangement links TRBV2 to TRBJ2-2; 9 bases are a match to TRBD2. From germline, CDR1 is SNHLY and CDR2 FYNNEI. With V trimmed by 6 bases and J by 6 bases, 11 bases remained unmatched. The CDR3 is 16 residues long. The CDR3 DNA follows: TGTGCCAGCAGCGTTTTACCCCTAGCGGGGTCCGGGGAGCTGTTTTTT. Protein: CASSVLPLAGSGELFF.

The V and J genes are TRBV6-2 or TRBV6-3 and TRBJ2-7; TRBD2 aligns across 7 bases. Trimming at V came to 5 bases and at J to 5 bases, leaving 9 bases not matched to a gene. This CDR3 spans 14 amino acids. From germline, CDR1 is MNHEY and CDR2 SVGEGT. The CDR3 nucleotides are TGTGCCAGCAGTCTCTCAGCGGGACTCCACGAGCAGTACGTC. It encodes CASSLSAGLHEQYV.

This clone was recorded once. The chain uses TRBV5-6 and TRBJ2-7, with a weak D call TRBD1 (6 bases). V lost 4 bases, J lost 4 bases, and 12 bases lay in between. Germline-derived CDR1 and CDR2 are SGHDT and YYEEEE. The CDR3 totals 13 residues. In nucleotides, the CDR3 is TGTGCCAGCAGCACGGACAGACATTACGAGCAGTACGTC. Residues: CASSTDRHYEQYV.

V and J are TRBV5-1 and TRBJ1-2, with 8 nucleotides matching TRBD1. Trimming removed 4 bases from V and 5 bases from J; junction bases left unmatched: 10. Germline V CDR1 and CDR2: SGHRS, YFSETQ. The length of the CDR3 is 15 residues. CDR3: CASSLRQGRRYGYTF. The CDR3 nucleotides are TGCGCCAGCAGCCTTCGACAGGGGAGGAGGTATGGCTACACCTTC.

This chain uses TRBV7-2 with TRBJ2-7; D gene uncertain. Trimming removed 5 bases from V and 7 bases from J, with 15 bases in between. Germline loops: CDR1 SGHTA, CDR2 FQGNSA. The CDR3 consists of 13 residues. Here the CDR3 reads CASSTTYLGEQYV. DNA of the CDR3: TGTGCCAGCAGCACTACTTACCTGGGGGAGCAGTACGTC.

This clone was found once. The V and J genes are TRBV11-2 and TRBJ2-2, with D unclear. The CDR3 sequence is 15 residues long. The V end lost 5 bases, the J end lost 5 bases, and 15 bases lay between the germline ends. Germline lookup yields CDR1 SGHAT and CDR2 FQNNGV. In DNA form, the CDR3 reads TGTGCCAGCAGCCCCCCCCCAAGCCGGACCGGGGAGCTGTTTTTT. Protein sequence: CASSPPPSRTGELFF. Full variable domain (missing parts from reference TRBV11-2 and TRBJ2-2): EAGVAQSPRYKIIEKRQSVAFWCNPISGHATLYWYQQILGQGPKLLIQFQNNGVVDDSQLPKDRFSAERLKGVDSTLKIQPAKLEDSAVYLCASSPPPSRTGELFFGEGSRLTVL.

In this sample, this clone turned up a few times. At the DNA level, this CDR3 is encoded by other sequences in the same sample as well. The CDR3 reads CASSEEETQYF. CDR3 nucleotides: TGTGCCAGCAGTGAAGAAGAGACCCAGTACTTC. The chain combines TRBV2 with TRBJ2-5; D remains ambiguous. V shed 1 base and J shed 3 bases, with 0 bases lying between them. This CDR3 region has 11 residues. The germline V gene has CDR1 SNHLY and CDR2 FYNNEI.

CDR3 loop: CASSLEAGGYGYTF. Here the CDR3 DNA reads TGTGCCAGCAGCTTGGAGGCGGGGGGCTATGGCTACACCTTC. This chain uses TRBV5-4 with TRBJ1-2, with D perhaps TRBD1 (5 bases). The CDR3 has 14 residues. V lost 0 bases and J 4 bases, leaving 10 bases between the germline ends. Per germline, CDR1 SGHNT and CDR2 YYREEE (reference sequence).

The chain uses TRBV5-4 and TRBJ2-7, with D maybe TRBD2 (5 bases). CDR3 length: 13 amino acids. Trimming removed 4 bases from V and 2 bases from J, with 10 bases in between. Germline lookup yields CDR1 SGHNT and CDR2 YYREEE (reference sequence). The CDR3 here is CASSHEGPYEQYV. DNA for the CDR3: TGTGCCAGCAGCCATGAGGGCCCCTACGAGCAGTACGTC.

The DNA for the CDR3 is TGTGCCAGCAGTTACTCCCGCAGAGTCAACAATGAGCAGTTCTTC. This encodes CASSYSRRVNNEQFF. The chain combines TRBV6-5 with TRBJ2-1; no clear D gene. This CDR3 has 15 residues. In germline, CDR1 is MNHEY, CDR2 SVGAGI. The V end lost 0 bases, the J end lost 5 bases, and 11 bases lay between the germline ends.

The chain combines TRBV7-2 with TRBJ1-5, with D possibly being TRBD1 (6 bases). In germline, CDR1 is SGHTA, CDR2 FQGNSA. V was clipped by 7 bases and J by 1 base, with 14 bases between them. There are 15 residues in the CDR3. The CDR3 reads CASTSLDSSNQPQHF. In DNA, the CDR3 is TGTGCCAGCACCTCCTTGGACAGCAGCAATCAGCCCCAGCATTTT.

CDR3 loop: CSTRAGGGSEQYF. The CDR3 nucleotides read TGCAGCACGAGAGCGGGGGGTGGAAGCGAGCAGTACTTC. The gene calls are TRBV29-1 and TRBJ2-7, with 9 positions matching TRBD2. The V and J ends lost 8 bases and 6 bases, in that order; junction bases with no gene match: 11. The CDR3 totals 13 residues. The germline gives CDR1 SQVTM, CDR2 ANQGSEA.

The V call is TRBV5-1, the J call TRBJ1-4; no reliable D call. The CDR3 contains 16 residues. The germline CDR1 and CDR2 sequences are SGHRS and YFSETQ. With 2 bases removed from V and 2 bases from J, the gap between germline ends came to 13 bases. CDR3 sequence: CASSFRSLGTNEKLFF. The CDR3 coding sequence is TGCGCCAGCAGCTTTAGATCTCTGGGGACTAATGAAAAACTGTTTTTT. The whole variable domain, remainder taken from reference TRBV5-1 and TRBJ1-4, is KAGVTQTPRYLIKTRGQQVTLSCSPISGHRSVSWYQQTPGQGLQFLFEYFSETQRNKGNFPGRFSGRQFSNSRSEMNVSTLELGDSALYLCASSFRSLGTNEKLFFGSGTQLSVL.

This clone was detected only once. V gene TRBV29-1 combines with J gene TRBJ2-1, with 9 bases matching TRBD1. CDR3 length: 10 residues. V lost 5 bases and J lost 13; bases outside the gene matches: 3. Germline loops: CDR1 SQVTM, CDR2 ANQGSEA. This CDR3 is CSVRQGDQFF. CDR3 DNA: TGCAGCGTTAGACAGGGGGATCAGTTCTTC.

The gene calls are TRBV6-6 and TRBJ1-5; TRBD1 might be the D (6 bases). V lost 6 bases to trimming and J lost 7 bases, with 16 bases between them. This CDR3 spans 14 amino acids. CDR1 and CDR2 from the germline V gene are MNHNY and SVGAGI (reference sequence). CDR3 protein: CASRDTYTGQPQHF. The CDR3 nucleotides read TGTGCCAGCAGGGACACCTATACAGGGCAGCCCCAGCATTTT.

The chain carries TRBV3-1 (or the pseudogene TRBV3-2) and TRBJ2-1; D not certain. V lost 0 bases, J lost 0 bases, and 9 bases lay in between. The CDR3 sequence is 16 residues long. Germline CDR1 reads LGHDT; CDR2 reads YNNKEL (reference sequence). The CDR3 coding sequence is TGTGCCAGCAGCCAAGATATGCCCGACTCCTACAATGAGCAGTTCTTC. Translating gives CASSQDMPDSYNEQFF.

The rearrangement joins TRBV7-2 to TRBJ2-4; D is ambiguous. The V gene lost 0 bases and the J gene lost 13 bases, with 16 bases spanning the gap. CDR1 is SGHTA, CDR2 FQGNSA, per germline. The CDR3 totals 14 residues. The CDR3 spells CASSLAPPAPPQYF. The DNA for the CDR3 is TGTGCCAGCAGCTTAGCCCCTCCAGCCCCTCCGCAGTACTTC.

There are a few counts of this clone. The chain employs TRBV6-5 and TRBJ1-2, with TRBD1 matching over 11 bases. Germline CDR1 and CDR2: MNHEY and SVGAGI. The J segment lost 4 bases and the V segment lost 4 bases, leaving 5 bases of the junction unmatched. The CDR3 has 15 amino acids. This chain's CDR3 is CASSWGQGDPYGYTF. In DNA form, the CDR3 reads TGTGCCAGCAGTTGGGGACAGGGGGACCCCTATGGCTACACCTTC.

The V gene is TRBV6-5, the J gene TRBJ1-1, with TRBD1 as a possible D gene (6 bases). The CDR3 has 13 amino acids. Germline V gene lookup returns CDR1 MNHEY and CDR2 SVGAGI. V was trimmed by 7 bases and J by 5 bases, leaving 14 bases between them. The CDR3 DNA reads TGTGCCAGCATGGAGCAGGGGAAGACTGAAGCTTTCTTT. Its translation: CASMEQGKTEAFF.

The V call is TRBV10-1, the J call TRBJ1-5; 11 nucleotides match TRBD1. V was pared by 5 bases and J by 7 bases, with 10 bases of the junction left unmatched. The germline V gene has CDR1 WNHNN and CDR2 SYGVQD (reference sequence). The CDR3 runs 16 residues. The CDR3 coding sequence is TGCGCCAGCAGTCCTTCCGGGACAGGGGGAGACCAGCCCCAGCATTTT. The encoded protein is CASSPSGTGGDQPQHF.

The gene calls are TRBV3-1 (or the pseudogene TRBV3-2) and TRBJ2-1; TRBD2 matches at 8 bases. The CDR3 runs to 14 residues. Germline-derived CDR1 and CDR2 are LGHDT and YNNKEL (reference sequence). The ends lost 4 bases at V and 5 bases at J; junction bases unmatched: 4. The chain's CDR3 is CASSRLLADNEQFF. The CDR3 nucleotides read TGTGCCAGCAGCCGACTACTAGCGGACAATGAGCAGTTCTTC.